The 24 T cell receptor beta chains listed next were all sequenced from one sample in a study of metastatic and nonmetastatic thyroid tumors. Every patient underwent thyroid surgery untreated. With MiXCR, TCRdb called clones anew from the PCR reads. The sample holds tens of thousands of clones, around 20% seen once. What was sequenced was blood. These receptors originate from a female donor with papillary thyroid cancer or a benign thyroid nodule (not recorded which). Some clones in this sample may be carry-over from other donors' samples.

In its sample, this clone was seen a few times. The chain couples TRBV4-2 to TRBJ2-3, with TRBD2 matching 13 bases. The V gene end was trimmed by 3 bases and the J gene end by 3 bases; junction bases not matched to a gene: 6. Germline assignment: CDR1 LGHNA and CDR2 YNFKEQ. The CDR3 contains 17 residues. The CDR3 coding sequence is TGTGCCAGCAGCCATGGGACTAGCGGGATAGGGACAGATACGCAGTATTTT. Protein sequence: CASSHGTSGIGTDTQYF.

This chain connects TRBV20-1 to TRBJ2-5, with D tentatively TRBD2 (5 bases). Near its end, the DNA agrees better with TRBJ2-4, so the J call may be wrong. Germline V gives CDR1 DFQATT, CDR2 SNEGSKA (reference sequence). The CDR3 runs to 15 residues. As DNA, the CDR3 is TGCAGTGCTAGGTCGGGGTCAGGCACGGGGAACATTCAGTACTTC. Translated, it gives CSARSGSGTGNIQYF.

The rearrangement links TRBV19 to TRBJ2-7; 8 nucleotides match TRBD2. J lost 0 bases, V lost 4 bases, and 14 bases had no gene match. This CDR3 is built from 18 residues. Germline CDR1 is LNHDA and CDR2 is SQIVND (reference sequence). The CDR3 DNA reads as TGTGCCAGTAGTAAGAGGACGGGCAGAGCGGGAGTCTCCTACGAGCAGTACTTC. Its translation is CASSKRTGRAGVSYEQYF.

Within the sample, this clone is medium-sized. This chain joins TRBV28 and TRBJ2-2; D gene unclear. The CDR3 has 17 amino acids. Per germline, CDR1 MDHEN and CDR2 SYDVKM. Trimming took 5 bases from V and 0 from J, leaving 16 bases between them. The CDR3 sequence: CASSGFPPVPNTGELFF. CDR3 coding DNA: TGTGCCAGCAGTGGTTTCCCACCAGTTCCGAACACCGGGGAGCTGTTTTTT.

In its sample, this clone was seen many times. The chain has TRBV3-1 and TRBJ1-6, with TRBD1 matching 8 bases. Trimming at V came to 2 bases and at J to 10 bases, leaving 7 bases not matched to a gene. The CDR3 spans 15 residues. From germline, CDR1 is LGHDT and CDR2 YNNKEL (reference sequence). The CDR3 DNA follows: TGTGCCAGCAGCCAATGGGAGGACAGGGTCTCACCCCTCCACTTT. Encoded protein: CASSQWEDRVSPLHF.

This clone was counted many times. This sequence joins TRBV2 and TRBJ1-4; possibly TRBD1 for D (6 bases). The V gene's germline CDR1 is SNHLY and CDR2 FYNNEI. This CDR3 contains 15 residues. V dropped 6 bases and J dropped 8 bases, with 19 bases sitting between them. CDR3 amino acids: CASSVPGGMEEKLFF. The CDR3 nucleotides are TGTGCCAGCAGCGTACCGGGGGGCATGGAGGAAAAACTGTTTTTT.

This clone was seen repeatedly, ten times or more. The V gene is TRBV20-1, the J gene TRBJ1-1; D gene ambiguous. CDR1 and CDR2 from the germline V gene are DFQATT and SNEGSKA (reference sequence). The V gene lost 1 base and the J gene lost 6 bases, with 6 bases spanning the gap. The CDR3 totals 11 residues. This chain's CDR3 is CSARAWAEAFF. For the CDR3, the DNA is TGCAGTGCTAGAGCGTGGGCTGAAGCTTTCTTT.

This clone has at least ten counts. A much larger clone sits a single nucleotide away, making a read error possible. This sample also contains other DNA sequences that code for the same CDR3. CDR3 in amino acids: CASSIKGTAYYEQYF. CDR3 DNA: TGTGCCAGCAGTATAAAGGGGACGGCCTACTACGAGCAGTACTTC. V and J are TRBV19 and TRBJ2-7; D may be TRBD1 or TRBD2 (5 bases each). This CDR3 has 15 residues. Germline values: CDR1 LNHDA, CDR2 SQIVND (reference sequence).

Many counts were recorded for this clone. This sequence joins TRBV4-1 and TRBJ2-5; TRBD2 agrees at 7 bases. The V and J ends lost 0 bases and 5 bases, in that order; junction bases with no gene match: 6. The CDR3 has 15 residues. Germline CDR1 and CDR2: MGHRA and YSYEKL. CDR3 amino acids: CASSQEELALETQYF. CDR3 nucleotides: TGCGCCAGCAGCCAAGAAGAACTAGCGCTGGAGACCCAGTACTTC.

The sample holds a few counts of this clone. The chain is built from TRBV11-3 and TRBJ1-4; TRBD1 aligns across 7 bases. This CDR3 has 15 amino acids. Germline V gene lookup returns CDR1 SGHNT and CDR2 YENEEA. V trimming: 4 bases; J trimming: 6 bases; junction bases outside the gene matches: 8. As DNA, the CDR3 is TGTGCCAGCAGCTCCCGGACAGGCGGCGATGAAAAACTGTTTTTT. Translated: CASSSRTGGDEKLFF.

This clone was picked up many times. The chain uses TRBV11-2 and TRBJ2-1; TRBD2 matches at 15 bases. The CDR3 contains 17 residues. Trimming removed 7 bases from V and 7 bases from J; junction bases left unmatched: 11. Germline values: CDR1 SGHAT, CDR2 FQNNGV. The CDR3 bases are TGTGCCAGCATCCCCGGCGGACTAGCGGGAGGGAATAATGAGCAGTTCTTC. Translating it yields CASIPGGLAGGNNEQFF.

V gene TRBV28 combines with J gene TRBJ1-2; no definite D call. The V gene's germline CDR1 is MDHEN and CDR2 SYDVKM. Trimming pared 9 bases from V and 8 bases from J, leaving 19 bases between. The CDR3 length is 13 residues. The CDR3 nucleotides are TGTGCCAGTCAGACACCAGATCTTCGAGGCTACACCTTC. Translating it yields CASQTPDLRGYTF.

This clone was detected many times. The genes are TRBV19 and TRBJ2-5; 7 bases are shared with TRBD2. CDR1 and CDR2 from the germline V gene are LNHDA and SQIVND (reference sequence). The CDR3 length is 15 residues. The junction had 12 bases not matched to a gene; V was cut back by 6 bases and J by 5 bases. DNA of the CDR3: TGTGCCAGTAGAAGTTGGGTGCGGGAGCGCGAGACCCAGTACTTC. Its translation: CASRSWVRERETQYF.

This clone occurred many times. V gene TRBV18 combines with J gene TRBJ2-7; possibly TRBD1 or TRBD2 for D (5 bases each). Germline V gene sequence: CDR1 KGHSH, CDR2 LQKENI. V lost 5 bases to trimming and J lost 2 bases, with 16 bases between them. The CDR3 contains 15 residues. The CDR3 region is CASSTSGTGPYEQYF. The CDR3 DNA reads TGTGCCAGCTCAACATCCGGGACGGGTCCCTACGAGCAGTACTTC. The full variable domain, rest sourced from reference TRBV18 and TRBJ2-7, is NAGVMQNPRHLVRRRGQEARLRCSPMKGHSHVYWYRQLPEEGLKFMVYLQKENIIDESGMPKERFSAEFPKEGPSILRIQQVVRGDSAAYFCASSTSGTGPYEQYFGPGTRLTVT.

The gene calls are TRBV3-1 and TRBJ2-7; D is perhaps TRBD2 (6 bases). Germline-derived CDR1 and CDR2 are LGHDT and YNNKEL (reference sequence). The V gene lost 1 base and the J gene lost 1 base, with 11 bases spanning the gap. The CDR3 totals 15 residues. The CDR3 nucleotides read TGTGCCAGCAGCCAAGCTAGGGACTTTTCCTACGAGCAGTACTTC. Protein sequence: CASSQARDFSYEQYF.

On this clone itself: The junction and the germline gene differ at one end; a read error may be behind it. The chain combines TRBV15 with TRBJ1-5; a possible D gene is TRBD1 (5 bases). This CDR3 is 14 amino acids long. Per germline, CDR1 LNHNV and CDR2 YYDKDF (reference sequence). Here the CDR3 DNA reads TGTGCCACCAGCCCCTCGCGGGGGGATCAGCCACAGGATTTT. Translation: CATSPSRGDQPQDF.

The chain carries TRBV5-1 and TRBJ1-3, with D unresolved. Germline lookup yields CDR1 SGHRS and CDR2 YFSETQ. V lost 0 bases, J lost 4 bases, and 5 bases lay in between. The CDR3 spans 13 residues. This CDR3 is CASSLDVGNTIYF. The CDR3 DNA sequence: TGCGCCAGCAGCTTGGACGTCGGAAACACCATATATTTT.

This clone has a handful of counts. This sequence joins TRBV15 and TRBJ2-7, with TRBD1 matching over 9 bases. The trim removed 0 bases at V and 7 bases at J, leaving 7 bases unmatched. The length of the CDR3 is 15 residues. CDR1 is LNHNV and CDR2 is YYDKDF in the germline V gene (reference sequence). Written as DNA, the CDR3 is TGTGCCACCAGCAGAGATTTGGACAGGGGTGGGGAGCAGTACTTC. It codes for CATSRDLDRGGEQYF. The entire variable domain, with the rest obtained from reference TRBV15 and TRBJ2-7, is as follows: DAMVIQNPRYQVTQFGKPVTLSCSQTLNHNVMYWYQQKSSQAPKLLFHYYDKDFNNEADTPDNFQSRRPNTSFCFLDIRSPGLGDTAMYLCATSRDLDRGGEQYFGPGTRLTVT.

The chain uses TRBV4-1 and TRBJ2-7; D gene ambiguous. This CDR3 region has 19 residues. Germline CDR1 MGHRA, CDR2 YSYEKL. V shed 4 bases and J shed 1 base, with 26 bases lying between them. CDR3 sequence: CASSLFPTRWTARSYEQYF. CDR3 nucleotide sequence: TGCGCCAGCAGCCTCTTCCCCACGAGGTGGACGGCGCGGTCCTACGAGCAGTACTTC.

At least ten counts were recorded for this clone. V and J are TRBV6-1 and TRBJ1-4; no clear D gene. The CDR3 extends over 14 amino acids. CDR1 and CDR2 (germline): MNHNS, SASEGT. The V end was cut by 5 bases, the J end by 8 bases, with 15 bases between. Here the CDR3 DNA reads TGTGCCAGCAGTCCCGGGCGGGCACGGGAAAAACTGTTTTTT. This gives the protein CASSPGRAREKLFF.

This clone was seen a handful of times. Here the CDR3 DNA reads TGTGCCAGCAGCTTAGGTTCCGTTTTTGAGCAGTTCTTC. Translation gives CASSLGSVFEQFF. This sequence joins TRBV11-2 and TRBJ2-1; D is uncertain. The CDR3 has 13 amino acids. Per germline, CDR1 SGHAT and CDR2 FQNNGV. Trimming took 1 base from V and 9 from J, leaving 10 bases between them.

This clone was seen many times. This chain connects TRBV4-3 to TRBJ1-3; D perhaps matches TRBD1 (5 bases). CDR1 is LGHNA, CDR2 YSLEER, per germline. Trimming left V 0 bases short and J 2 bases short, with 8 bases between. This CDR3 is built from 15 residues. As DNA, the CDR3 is TGCGCCAGCAGCCAAGATTGGGGGGCTGGAAACACCATATATTTT. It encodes CASSQDWGAGNTIYF.

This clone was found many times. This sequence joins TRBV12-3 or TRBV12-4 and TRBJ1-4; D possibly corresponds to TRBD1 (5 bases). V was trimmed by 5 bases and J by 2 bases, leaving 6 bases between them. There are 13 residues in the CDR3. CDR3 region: CASSRGTNEKLFF. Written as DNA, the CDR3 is TGTGCCAGCAGTCGGGGCACTAATGAAAAACTGTTTTTT.

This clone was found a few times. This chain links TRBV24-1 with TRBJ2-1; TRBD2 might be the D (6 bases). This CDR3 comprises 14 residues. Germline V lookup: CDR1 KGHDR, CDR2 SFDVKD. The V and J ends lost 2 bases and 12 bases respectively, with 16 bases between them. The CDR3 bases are TGTGCCACCAGTGATTCCCAGAGGACCGGGGGGCAGTTCTTC. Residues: CATSDSQRTGGQFF.